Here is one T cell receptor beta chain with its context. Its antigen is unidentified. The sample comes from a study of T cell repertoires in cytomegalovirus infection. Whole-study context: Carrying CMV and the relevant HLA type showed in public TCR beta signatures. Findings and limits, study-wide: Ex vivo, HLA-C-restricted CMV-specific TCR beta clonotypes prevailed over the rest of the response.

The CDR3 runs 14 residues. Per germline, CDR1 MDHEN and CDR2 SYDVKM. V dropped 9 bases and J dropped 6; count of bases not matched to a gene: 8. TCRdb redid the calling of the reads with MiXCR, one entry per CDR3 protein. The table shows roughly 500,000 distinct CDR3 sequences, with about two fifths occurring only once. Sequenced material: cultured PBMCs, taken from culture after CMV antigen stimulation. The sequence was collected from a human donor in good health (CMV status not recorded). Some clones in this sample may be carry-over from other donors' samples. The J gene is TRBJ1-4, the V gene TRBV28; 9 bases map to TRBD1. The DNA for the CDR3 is TGTGCCAGACGTCTCCGGGACAGGGATGAAAAACTGTTTTTT. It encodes CARRLRDRDEKLFF.